A single TCR beta chain is shown here with its context. Its antigen is as yet unknown. This sample was included in a study of T cells after yellow fever vaccination. Study-level background: SMART-Seq v4 Ultra Low Input served to prepare low-cell-number fractions. Regarding the study as a whole: Post-booster repertoires contained most primary-vaccination clones again (roughly 95% CD4, around 88% CD8).

Trimming at V came to 9 bases and at J to 10 bases, leaving 8 bases not matched to a gene. Germline loops: CDR1 SNHLY, CDR2 FYNNEI. The CDR3 sequence is 12 residues long. Synthesis of TCR cDNA relied on 5'RACE template switching, which attached a universal primer site and UMIs. TCRdb called the 5' RACE reads again in MiXCR, with one record for every CDR3 protein. Among fewer than 500,000 distinct CDR3 sequences listed, around 19% were seen once. Here the sequenced sample was PBMCs, taken before the yellow fever booster vaccination. The chain employs TRBV2 and TRBJ2-1; TRBD2 aligns across 8 bases. This sequence originates from a man between 18 and 35 years old who received the YFV17D yellow fever vaccine. The CDR3 DNA sequence: TGTGCCAGGGGGAGCGGGGGTGCGGAGCAGTTCTTC. Translated: CARGSGGAEQFF.